One sample yielded the 26 T cell receptor beta chains listed below, sequenced in a study of T cell responses to AZD1222 COVID-19 vaccine. This table comes from immunoSEQ multiplex PCR, and its TCRdb copy is limited to in-frame clones, with some not included. The sample consists of just over 150,000 clones, about nine tenths of them appearing once. This specimen was peripheral blood, taken after recovery from COVID-19. Receptor source: an adult who had recovered from COVID-19.

The V gene is TRBV6-5, the J gene TRBJ2-2; D is ambiguous. The CDR3 spans 12 residues. Trimming shortened V by 6 bases and J by 6 bases, and 8 bases separated the two germline ends. Germline V gene data show CDR1 as MNHEY and CDR2 as SVGAGI. As DNA, the CDR3 is TGTGCCAGCAGCCGGACCGCCGGGGAGCTGTTTTTT. Amino acids: CASSRTAGELFF.

The chain has TRBV7-2 and TRBJ2-3; perhaps TRBD1 as D (6 bases). This CDR3 region has 14 residues. Germline V gives CDR1 SGHTA, CDR2 FQGNSA. Between the trimmed V and J ends, which lost 4 bases and 2 bases, there was a span of 10 bases. CDR3: CASSSGQHTDTQYF. The CDR3 nucleotides read TGTGCCAGCAGCTCCGGACAGCACACAGATACGCAGTATTTT.

Here the CDR3 DNA reads TGTGCCAGCAGCTTACCCGGAGGCTATGGCTACACCTTC. Translating gives CASSLPGGYGYTF. The rearrangement links TRBV5-6 to TRBJ1-2; D is unresolved. V was clipped by 2 bases and J by 4 bases, with 9 bases between them. Germline V gives CDR1 SGHDT, CDR2 YYEEEE. The CDR3 extends over 13 amino acids.

The CDR3: CASSELVDYEQYF. CDR3 DNA: TGTGCCAGCAGTGAATTAGTAGACTACGAGCAGTACTTC. This rearrangement joins TRBV25-1 to TRBJ2-7; D remains ambiguous. The V end lost 1 base, the J end lost 3 bases, and 7 bases lay between the germline ends. Germline V lookup: CDR1 MGHDK, CDR2 SYGVNS. The length of the CDR3 is 13 residues.

This clone has a single count. The gene calls are TRBV3-1 (or the pseudogene TRBV3-2) and TRBJ2-3, with D possibly TRBD2 on 5 matching bases. The germline gives CDR1 LGHDT, CDR2 YNNKEL (reference sequence). The CDR3 is made up of 14 amino acids. V was shortened by 1 base and J by 1 base, with 6 bases between the two germline ends. In DNA, the CDR3 is TGTGCCAGCAGCCAAGCCGGGGGCACAGATACGCAGTATTTT. The encoded protein is CASSQAGGTDTQYF.

The J gene is TRBJ1-1, the V gene TRBV28, with D tentatively TRBD1 (5 bases). Deletions cut 5 bases from V and 2 bases from J, with 18 bases between. CDR1 and CDR2 (germline): MDHEN, SYDVKM. The CDR3 extends over 16 amino acids. The CDR3 spells CASSPLDGTDNTEAFF. DNA for the CDR3: TGTGCCAGCAGTCCCCTGGACGGGACGGATAACACTGAAGCTTTCTTT.

V gene TRBV4-1 combines with J gene TRBJ1-1, with a possible D match to TRBD1 (5 bases). Germline V gene sequence: CDR1 MGHRA, CDR2 YSYEKL. V was clipped by 6 bases and J by 4 bases, with 18 bases between them. The CDR3 has 15 amino acids. The CDR3 spells CASSLTQGAATEAFF. The CDR3 nucleotides are TGCGCCAGCAGTTTAACTCAGGGTGCGGCCACTGAAGCTTTCTTT.

CDR3 amino acids: CASSPQGFYEQYF. CDR3 nucleotide sequence: TGTGCCAGCAGCCCACAGGGGTTCTACGAGCAGTACTTC. This rearrangement joins TRBV13 to TRBJ2-7; 7 bases are shared with TRBD1. Looked up from germline, CDR1 is PRHDT and CDR2 is FYEKMQ (reference sequence). This CDR3 contains 13 residues. Losses at the gene ends were 5 bases for V and 3 bases for J; bases not matched to a gene: 4.

The CDR3 loop is CASSQEREDEQFF. The CDR3 bases are TGTGCCAGCAGCCAAGAACGGGAGGACGAGCAGTTCTTC. The V call is TRBV14, the J call TRBJ2-1, with 7 bases that match TRBD2. The CDR3 has 13 residues. Germline V gene lookup returns CDR1 SGHDN and CDR2 FVKESK. With V trimmed by 0 bases and J by 10 bases, 3 bases remained unmatched. Using reference TRBV14 and TRBJ2-1 for the parts outside the CDR3, the full variable domain is EAGVTQFPSHSVIEKGQTVTLRCDPISGHDNLYWYRRVMGKEIKFLLHFVKESKQDESGMPNNRFLAERTGGTYSTLKVQPAELEDSGVYFCASSQEREDEQFFGPGTRLTVL.

This chain links TRBV4-2 with TRBJ2-7, with 8 positions matching TRBD2. Germline CDR1 reads LGHNA; CDR2 reads YNFKEQ. V shed 1 base and J 2 bases; nucleotides not matched to a gene: 4. The CDR3 length is 15 residues. CDR3 sequence reads: CASSQGTSLTYEQYF. The CDR3 DNA sequence: TGTGCCAGCAGCCAAGGGACTAGCCTCACCTACGAGCAGTACTTC.

The chain links TRBV5-1 to TRBJ2-7; the match to TRBD2 covers 7 bases. The germline gives CDR1 SGHRS, CDR2 YFSETQ. The CDR3 has 13 residues. V dropped 4 bases and J dropped 1; count of bases not matched to a gene: 2. CDR3 protein: CASSPGGSYEQYF. CDR3 DNA: TGCGCCAGCAGCCCGGGGGGATCCTACGAGCAGTACTTC.

The chain combines TRBV9 with TRBJ1-1, with TRBD1 identical over 7 bases. Trimming took 1 base from V and 5 from J; bases not matched to a gene: 5. This CDR3 has 14 residues. The germline CDR1 and CDR2 sequences are SGDLS and YYNGEE. The CDR3 protein is CASSVTGVGTEAFF. As DNA, the CDR3 is TGTGCCAGCAGCGTAACAGGGGTGGGAACTGAAGCTTTCTTT.

The J gene is TRBJ2-7, the V gene TRBV7-9, with 9 bases identical to TRBD2. Germline-derived CDR1 and CDR2 are SEHNR and FQNEAQ (reference sequence). The V gene end was trimmed by 5 bases and the J gene end by 5 bases; junction bases not matched to a gene: 10. The CDR3 extends over 15 amino acids. The CDR3 is CASSPIAGVSNEQYF. CDR3 nucleotides: TGTGCCAGCAGCCCAATAGCGGGAGTCAGCAACGAGCAGTACTTC.

J is TRBJ2-7 and V is TRBV28, with 7 bases aligning to TRBD1. V shed 2 bases, J shed 3 bases, and the junction held 4 bases outside the gene matches. Germline loops: CDR1 MDHEN, CDR2 SYDVKM. CDR3 length: 14 amino acids. The CDR3 sequence: CASSLPGQSYEQYF. The CDR3 DNA is TGTGCCAGCAGTTTACCGGGACAGAGCTACGAGCAGTACTTC.

With regard to this clone: In the same sample, other DNA sequences code for this CDR3. V and J are TRBV4-3 and TRBJ1-2; D not certain. The CDR3 totals 14 residues. Trimming cost V 0 bases and J 2 bases, with 7 bases left between them. Looked up from germline, CDR1 is LGHNA and CDR2 is YSLEER. CDR3 loop: CASSQELGNYGYTF. In DNA, the CDR3 is TGCGCCAGCAGCCAAGAACTTGGAAACTATGGCTACACCTTC.

The V call is TRBV3-1 (or the pseudogene TRBV3-2), the J call TRBJ1-5; D unresolved. CDR1 is LGHDT and CDR2 is YNNKEL in the germline V gene (reference sequence). V shed 3 bases and J shed 0 bases, with 6 bases lying between them. The CDR3 runs 14 residues. The CDR3 coding sequence is TGTGCCAGCAGCCAGGGTTATAGCAATCAGCCCCAGCATTTT. It translates to CASSQGYSNQPQHF.

This CDR3 reads CASSFSRDGLFF. The CDR3 DNA follows: TGTGCCAGCAGTTTTTCCCGTGACGGCCTGTTTTTT. The chain employs TRBV12-3 or TRBV12-4 and TRBJ1-4; D is unclear. The CDR3 is 12 residues long. Trimming stripped 3 bases from V and 14 bases from J, with 13 bases between.

The chain couples TRBV4-1 to TRBJ2-3; TRBD2 aligns across 11 bases. Germline trimming cut 6 bases from V and 3 bases from J; bases unmatched to any gene: 5. Germline assignment: CDR1 MGHRA and CDR2 YSYEKL. This CDR3 has 15 residues. CDR3 loop: CASRLLAGGTDTQYF. In nucleotides, the CDR3 is TGCGCCAGCAGACTTCTAGCGGGAGGTACAGATACGCAGTATTTT.

This clone was counted a few times. The CDR3 nucleotides are TGTGCCAGCAGCTTGTACGGTTACGTCGGTGCAGCTTTCTTT. Its translation is CASSLYGYVGAAFF. The V gene is TRBV5-8, the J gene TRBJ1-1; D is ambiguous. The V end lost 1 base, the J end lost 10 bases, and 17 bases lay between the germline ends. The CDR3 consists of 14 residues. Germline lookup yields CDR1 SGHTS and CDR2 YDEGEE.

Details on this clone: Other DNA sequences in the sample encode the same CDR3. The chain uses TRBV28 and TRBJ1-1; D is ambiguous. Germline assignment: CDR1 MDHEN and CDR2 SYDVKM. V was trimmed by 3 bases and J by 4 bases, leaving 12 bases between them. The CDR3 is 14 residues long. CDR3: CASSFFVRGTEAFF. The CDR3 DNA is TGTGCCAGCAGTTTCTTTGTACGGGGCACTGAAGCTTTCTTT. The full variable domain, completed using reference TRBV28 and TRBJ1-1, is DVKVTQSSRYLVKRTGEKVFLECVQDMDHENMFWYRQDPGLGLRLIYFSYDVKMKEKGDIPEGYSVSREKKERFSLILESASTNQTSMYLCASSFFVRGTEAFFGQGTRLTVV.

The chain carries TRBV6-5 and TRBJ2-2, with D perhaps assigned TRBD1 or TRBD2 (5 bases each). The CDR3 loop spans 15 amino acids. The germline V gene encodes CDR1 MNHEY and CDR2 SVGAGI. V lost 6 bases and J lost 1, with 12 bases in between. The CDR3 region is CASRLGTVNTGELFF. The DNA for the CDR3 is TGTGCCAGCAGGCTAGGGACGGTGAACACCGGGGAGCTGTTTTTT.

The chain recombines TRBV9 with TRBJ2-3; 7 bases are shared with TRBD1. Germline loops: CDR1 SGDLS, CDR2 YYNGEE. The trim removed 4 bases at V and 4 bases at J, leaving 12 bases unmatched. The CDR3 totals 16 residues. DNA for the CDR3: TGTGCCAGCAGCCCCCGGGTCGAGGGGGCCGCAGATACGCAGTATTTT. Amino acid sequence: CASSPRVEGAADTQYF. Using reference TRBV9 and TRBJ2-3 for the parts outside the CDR3, the full variable domain is DSGVTQTPKHLITATGQRVTLRCSPRSGDLSVYWYQQSLDQGLQFLIQYYNGEERAKGNILERFSAQQFPDLHSELNLSSLELGDSALYFCASSPRVEGAADTQYFGPGTRLTVL.

The chain uses TRBV4-3 and TRBJ1-1; possible D gene TRBD1, 6 bases. The CDR3 has 17 residues. V was shortened by 0 bases and J by 4 bases, with 18 bases between the two germline ends. Germline CDR1 and CDR2: LGHNA and YSLEER. CDR3 amino acids: CASSQETRTAVGTEAFF. The CDR3 DNA follows: TGCGCCAGCAGCCAAGAGACTCGGACAGCGGTAGGCACTGAAGCTTTCTTT.

The genes are TRBV7-3 and TRBJ2-6; D remains ambiguous. This CDR3 has 16 amino acids. CDR1 SGHTA and CDR2 FQGTGA come from the germline V gene. V lost 2 bases and J 1 base, leaving 9 bases between the germline ends. DNA for the CDR3: TGTGCCAGCAGCTTAGCCGTTCTTTCTGGGGCCAACGTCCTGACTTTC. This translates into CASSLAVLSGANVLTF.

This clone appeared once. V gene TRBV6-2 or TRBV6-3 combines with J gene TRBJ1-2; no clear D gene. The germline V gene encodes CDR1 MNHEY and CDR2 SVGEGT. V lost 5 bases and J lost 3, with 13 bases in between. This CDR3 is built from 14 residues. The chain's CDR3 is CASSRDGRDYGYTF. The DNA of the CDR3 is TGTGCCAGCAGTCGCGATGGTCGGGACTATGGCTACACCTTC.

The chain carries TRBV9 and TRBJ1-2, with TRBD1 matching over 11 bases. CDR3 length: 16 residues. The ends lost 3 bases at V and 0 bases at J; junction bases unmatched: 4. Germline V gene sequence: CDR1 SGDLS, CDR2 YYNGEE. CDR3 residues: CASSAQGQGANYGYTF. CDR3 in DNA: TGTGCCAGCAGCGCCCAGGGACAGGGGGCTAACTATGGCTACACCTTC.